This passage covers 28 T cell receptor beta chains from one sample sequenced in a study of T-cell memory formation after mild COVID-19. One entry per CDR3 protein, called by TCRdb with MiXCR from the 5' RACE reads. The table lists 120,000 or so distinct CDR3 sequences, around 6.3% of them singletons, with about 2.2% in the top ten. The sequencing sample was made of PBMCs or a T cell subset sorted from them (not recorded which). Every receptor here comes from an adult woman who had mild COVID-19 (a few samples of this study predate the infection). Cell type and time point are not known.

This clonotype was seen at least ten times. The rearrangement joins TRBV20-1 to TRBJ1-2; D remains unclear. From germline, CDR1 is DFQATT and CDR2 SNEGSKA (reference sequence). The CDR3 has 14 residues. Trimming removed 3 bases from V and 4 bases from J, with 15 bases in between. The CDR3 DNA reads as TGCAGTGCTAGTCCCCAGGACGGCCTCTATGGCTACACCTTC. Translation: CSASPQDGLYGYTF.

This clonotype was seen a few times. The chain recombines TRBV20-1 with TRBJ2-1; 9 nucleotides line up with TRBD1. J lost 15 bases, V lost 3 bases, and 9 bases had no gene match. This CDR3 has 12 residues. Germline CDR1 reads DFQATT; CDR2 reads SNEGSKA (reference sequence). The CDR3 protein is CSASRGQGRAFF. The DNA for the CDR3 is TGCAGTGCTAGTAGGGGACAGGGTAGGGCGTTCTTC.

This clonotype has a count of ten or more. The rearrangement uses TRBV5-5 and TRBJ2-7, with unresolved D. CDR1 and CDR2 from the germline V gene are SGHKS and YYEKEE (reference sequence). Between the trimmed V and J ends, which lost 0 bases and 6 bases, there was a span of 10 bases. CDR3 length: 13 amino acids. Written as DNA, the CDR3 is TGTGCCAGCAGCTTGGGGGGTCCAGTCGAGCAGTACTTC. Protein: CASSLGGPVEQYF.

The genes are TRBV7-3 and TRBJ2-3; D is perhaps TRBD1 (5 bases). Trimming shortened V by 4 bases and J by 14 bases, and 13 bases separated the two germline ends. CDR3 length: 11 amino acids. In germline, CDR1 is SGHTA, CDR2 FQGTGA. The CDR3 bases are TGTGCCAGCAGCTCAGGGCTTGAGGCGTATTTT. Amino acids: CASSSGLEAYF.

The chain combines TRBV6-5 with TRBJ2-5; D possibly corresponds to TRBD1 (5 bases). V was pared by 5 bases and J by 0 bases, with 7 bases between. Germline V CDR1 and CDR2: MNHEY, SVGAGI. This CDR3 has 13 residues. As DNA, the CDR3 is TGTGCCAGCAGTGGACAAAACCAAGAGACCCAGTACTTC. It specifies CASSGQNQETQYF.

This clonotype has only a few counts. The chain links TRBV7-2 to TRBJ2-5; 8 nucleotides agree with TRBD2. The CDR3 spans 14 residues. The germline gives CDR1 SGHTA, CDR2 FQGNSA. The J segment lost 2 bases and the V segment lost 8 bases, leaving 7 bases of the junction unmatched. The CDR3: CASARPGGQETQYF. The CDR3 nucleotides are TGTGCCAGCGCCCGGCCGGGGGGGCAAGAGACCCAGTACTTC.

V is TRBV9 and J is TRBJ2-1; 8 bases agree with TRBD2. The length of the CDR3 is 20 residues. V dropped 1 base and J dropped 7; count of bases not matched to a gene: 22. Germline lookup yields CDR1 SGDLS and CDR2 YYNGEE. Here the CDR3 DNA reads TGTGCCAGCAGCGTAAAGGGTGGGGCCCTTAGCGGGACAAGGGGGAATGAGCAGTTCTTC. This codes for CASSVKGGALSGTRGNEQFF.

This sequence joins TRBV5-1 and TRBJ1-4; 12 bases line up with TRBD1. J lost 8 bases, V lost 6 bases, and 2 bases had no gene match. This CDR3 spans 13 amino acids. Looked up from germline, CDR1 is SGHRS and CDR2 is YFSETQ. The CDR3 sequence: CASKGTGGEKLFF. The CDR3 nucleotides read TGCGCCAGCAAAGGGACAGGGGGCGAAAAACTGTTTTTT.

The V and J genes are TRBV5-1 and TRBJ2-3; no reliable D call. The germline V and J ends were trimmed by 6 bases and 0 bases, with 11 bases remaining between them. The CDR3 totals 14 residues. Germline V gene lookup returns CDR1 SGHRS and CDR2 YFSETQ. The CDR3 protein is CASNPGTSTDTQYF. The CDR3 DNA reads as TGCGCCAGCAACCCAGGTACTAGCACAGATACGCAGTATTTT.

This clonotype came up a few times. The chain employs TRBV7-2 and TRBJ2-1; TRBD1 is a possible D gene (5 bases). This CDR3 is 12 amino acids long. V dropped 5 bases and J dropped 9 bases, with 11 bases sitting between them. CDR1 and CDR2 (germline): SGHTA, FQGNSA. The chain's CDR3 is CASSPQGSEQFF. The CDR3 DNA follows: TGTGCCAGCAGCCCCCAGGGTAGTGAGCAGTTCTTC.

This clonotype was found a few times. The chain links TRBV5-1 to TRBJ2-7, with D perhaps matching TRBD1 (5 bases). Germline CDR1 SGHRS, CDR2 YFSETQ. The CDR3 totals 14 residues. Trimming stripped 0 bases from V and 0 bases from J, with 7 bases between. The CDR3, as DNA: TGCGCCAGCAGCTTGGCGACAGCCTCCTACGAGCAGTACTTC. This codes for CASSLATASYEQYF.

This clonotype occurred many times. This rearrangement joins TRBV27 to TRBJ2-7, with TRBD1 identical over 7 bases. The length of the CDR3 is 15 residues. Germline V gene lookup returns CDR1 MNHEY and CDR2 SMNVEV (reference sequence). Losses at the gene ends were 8 bases for V and 9 bases for J; bases not matched to a gene: 19. Written as DNA, the CDR3 is TGTGCCAGCGGACCTACCGACGGGACAGCCCCTTGGCAGTACTTC. Amino acid sequence: CASGPTDGTAPWQYF.

This clonotype was recorded a few times. The rearrangement uses TRBV5-4 and TRBJ2-2; maybe TRBD2 (5 bases). The CDR3 sequence is 14 residues long. Germline CDR1 is SGHNT and CDR2 is YYREEE (reference sequence). V was cut by 0 bases and J by 6 bases, with 9 bases left in between. CDR3 nucleotide sequence: TGTGCCAGCAGCTTGGATAGGACTCCCGGGGAGCTGTTTTTT. This codes for CASSLDRTPGELFF.

This clonotype was picked up many times. V and J are TRBV5-5 and TRBJ2-2; D is undetermined. The CDR3 is made up of 14 amino acids. Germline V gives CDR1 SGHKS, CDR2 YYEKEE (reference sequence). The V end was cut by 4 bases, the J end by 8 bases, with 15 bases between. Here the CDR3 reads CASSPVFSLGELFF. In DNA, the CDR3 is TGTGCCAGCAGCCCCGTATTTTCGCTGGGGGAGCTGTTTTTT.

This clonotype appeared many times. The V call is TRBV7-9, the J call TRBJ2-3; D remains ambiguous. Germline V lookup: CDR1 SEHNR, CDR2 FQNEAQ (reference sequence). There are 12 residues in the CDR3. V lost 5 bases to trimming and J lost 3 bases, with 6 bases between them. In DNA form, the CDR3 reads TGTGCCAGCAGCGCCCAGACAGATACGCAGTATTTT. Translated, it gives CASSAQTDTQYF.

A few counts support this clonotype. The J gene is TRBJ2-4, the V gene TRBV19; D gene unclear. The CDR3 runs to 13 residues. Between the trimmed V and J ends, which lost 1 base and 8 bases, there was a span of 9 bases. The germline CDR1 and CDR2 sequences are LNHDA and SQIVND (reference sequence). CDR3 coding DNA: TGTGCCAGTAGTATAGCGGTTCGGGACATTCAGTACTTC. It specifies CASSIAVRDIQYF.

This clonotype was found many times. The chain joins TRBV6-6 to TRBJ1-5, with D uncertain. CDR3 length equals 14 residues. The V end lost 6 bases, the J end lost 6 bases, and 15 bases lay between the germline ends. Germline V CDR1 and CDR2: MNHNY, SVGAGI (reference sequence). The CDR3 region is CASSHGPGGQPQHF. In DNA, the CDR3 is TGTGCCAGCAGCCACGGGCCGGGCGGTCAGCCCCAGCATTTT.

This clonotype was seen ten or more times. The chain joins TRBV7-6 to TRBJ2-6; 8 positions match TRBD2. Germline V gene sequence: CDR1 SGHVS, CDR2 FNYEAQ. After removal of 11 bases from V and 0 bases from J, the junction contained 6 bases not matched to a gene. The CDR3 covers 15 residues. In DNA form, the CDR3 reads TGTGCCGGGACGGGGGGGCTCTCTGGGGCCAACGTCCTGACTTTC. It yields the protein CAGTGGLSGANVLTF.

This clonotype turned up a few times. The chain joins TRBV24-1 to TRBJ2-1; TRBD2 aligns across 7 bases. J lost 6 bases, V lost 9 bases, and 7 bases had no gene match. Germline values: CDR1 KGHDR, CDR2 SFDVKD. CDR3 size: 13 residues. CDR3 nucleotides: TGTGCCACCTCCACTAGCGTAAGCAATGAGCAGTTCTTC. It yields the protein CATSTSVSNEQFF.

This clonotype appeared a few times. This chain joins TRBV3-1 and TRBJ2-2, with TRBD1 as a possible D gene (5 bases). The CDR3 spans 18 residues. Per the germline V gene, CDR1 is LGHDT and CDR2 is YNNKEL (reference sequence). V was trimmed by 5 bases and J by 0 bases, leaving 19 bases between them. The CDR3: CASSFFPQGLSNTGELFF. The CDR3 bases are TGTGCCAGCAGCTTCTTTCCCCAGGGTTTATCGAACACCGGGGAGCTGTTTTTT.

This sequence joins TRBV14 and TRBJ1-1; D is unclear. Trimming pared 0 bases from V and 1 base from J, leaving 9 bases between. Germline lookup yields CDR1 SGHDN and CDR2 FVKESK. The CDR3 contains 15 residues. CDR3: CASSQDFMRNTEAFF. CDR3 coding DNA: TGTGCCAGCAGCCAAGACTTCATGAGGAACACTGAAGCTTTCTTT.

This clonotype has only a few counts. The chain recombines TRBV4-1 with TRBJ2-4, with no clear D. Germline loops: CDR1 MGHRA, CDR2 YSYEKL. This CDR3 has 13 amino acids. Deletions cut 1 base from V and 6 bases from J, with 7 bases between. This CDR3 reads CASSQADVNIQYF. CDR3 coding DNA: TGCGCCAGCAGCCAAGCCGACGTAAACATTCAGTACTTC.

The table lists this clonotype with many counts. CDR3 protein: CASSPRLAGVANEQFF. As DNA, the CDR3 is TGCGCCAGCAGCCCGCGACTAGCGGGGGTCGCCAATGAGCAGTTCTTC. The rearrangement links TRBV5-1 to TRBJ2-1; the match to TRBD2 covers 12 bases. The CDR3 spans 16 residues. The germline V gene has CDR1 SGHRS and CDR2 YFSETQ. With 4 bases clipped from V and 6 bases from J, the junction kept 8 bases outside the gene matches.

This clonotype showed up just a few times. The chain carries TRBV6-2 or TRBV6-3 and TRBJ2-7; TRBD2 matches at 8 bases. This CDR3 region has 18 residues. Germline lookup yields CDR1 MNHEY and CDR2 SVGEGT. V dropped 0 bases and J dropped 3; count of bases not matched to a gene: 13. The CDR3 coding sequence is TGTGCCAGCAGTTACTCACACTTCCGCGGGGGGCCCGGCTACGAGCAGTACTTC. Amino acid sequence: CASSYSHFRGGPGYEQYF.

This clonotype was counted many times. V gene TRBV5-1 combines with J gene TRBJ1-2; D gene uncertain. The length of the CDR3 is 13 residues. The V gene's germline CDR1 is SGHRS and CDR2 YFSETQ. The germline V and J ends were trimmed by 0 bases and 2 bases, with 5 bases remaining between them. CDR3 loop: CASSLVGNYGYTF. The CDR3 nucleotides read TGCGCCAGCAGCTTGGTGGGAAACTATGGCTACACCTTC.

This rearrangement joins TRBV18 to TRBJ2-3; a weak D match, TRBD1 (6 bases). V lost 3 bases and J 2 bases, leaving 15 bases between the germline ends. Germline V gene sequence: CDR1 KGHSH, CDR2 LQKENI. This CDR3 region has 16 residues. CDR3 region: CASSPNQGLPTDTQYF. The CDR3 DNA is TGTGCCAGCTCACCTAATCAGGGGCTACCCACAGATACGCAGTATTTT.

This clonotype was observed a handful of times. This chain joins TRBV5-1 and TRBJ2-2; 8 positions agree with TRBD1. With 1 base clipped from V and 4 bases from J, the junction kept 9 bases outside the gene matches. The CDR3 has 17 residues. The germline V gene has CDR1 SGHRS and CDR2 YFSETQ. The CDR3 is CASSLTDRGRGTGELFF. As DNA, the CDR3 is TGCGCCAGCAGCTTGACCGACAGGGGACGAGGCACCGGGGAGCTGTTTTTT. Filled out from reference TRBV5-1 and TRBJ2-2, the complete variable domain reads KAGVTQTPRYLIKTRGQQVTLSCSPISGHRSVSWYQQTPGQGLQFLFEYFSETQRNKGNFPGRFSGRQFSNSRSEMNVSTLELGDSALYLCASSLTDRGRGTGELFFGEGSRLTVL.

This clonotype has more than one count but fewer than ten. The rearrangement joins TRBV4-2 to TRBJ2-7, with TRBD2 identical over 14 bases. The CDR3 has 17 amino acids. Trimming removed 2 bases from V and 3 bases from J; junction bases left unmatched: 6. Germline CDR1 reads LGHNA; CDR2 reads YNFKEQ. This chain's CDR3 is CASSQLGTSGRGYEQYF. In DNA, the CDR3 is TGTGCCAGCAGCCAATTAGGGACTAGCGGGAGAGGCTACGAGCAGTACTTC.